This is a list of T cell receptor beta chains from one sample in a study of human T cells and chemical hapten exposure. Each CDR3 protein is one row after TCRdb ran MiXCR on the RACE reads. The sample holds roughly 84,000 distinct CDR3 sequences, 8.5% to 12% seen once. Sequences were derived from whole blood, sampled in connection with sensitization to the hapten diphenylcyclopropenone (DPC). The origin of the receptors is a woman aged 50 to 60 with alopecia areata. Some clones in this sample may be carry-over from other donors' samples. The CDR3 runs from the conserved cysteine through the conserved F or W. D genes are given only for firm matches. Some rows have no size entry. The others give once, few or many, or a class for an expanded clone.

cdr3_nt	cdr3_aa	clone_size	v_call	j_call	d_call
TGTGCCAGCAGCCTAGGGACTAGCGGATACAATGAGCAGTTCTTC	CASSLGTSGYNEQFF	many	TRBV11-2	TRBJ2-1	TRBD2
TGTGCCAGCAGACAGGCTGAAGCTTTCTTT	CASRQAEAFF	.	TRBV2	TRBJ1-1	.
TGTGCCATCAGTGACGGACAGGGGCAAGAGACCCAGTACTTC	CAISDGQGQETQYF	many	TRBV10-3	TRBJ2-5	TRBD1
TGTGCCAGCAGGACGGGACAGGGGGTTTCAGATACGCAGTATTTT	CASRTGQGVSDTQYF	many	TRBV2	TRBJ2-3	TRBD1
TGTGCCAGCAGCCCCTTTAAGGTGAACACTGAAGCTTTCTTT	CASSPFKVNTEAFF	many	TRBV11-2	TRBJ1-1	.
TGTGCCAGCTCTCCCCCGCTCGACAGGATTATTTCCTATGGCTACACCTTC	CASSPPLDRIISYGYTF	few	TRBV18	TRBJ1-2	.
TGCAGCGTATTCTCTAGCTATGGCTACACCTTC	CSVFSSYGYTF	.	TRBV20-1	TRBJ1-2	.
TGTGCCAGCAGTCCACAAAACTACGAGCAGTACTTC	CASSPQNYEQYF	many	TRBV28	TRBJ2-7	.
TGTGCCACCAGCGTGTTAGCGGGAGGGCCGGTAGAGCAGTACTTC	CATSVLAGGPVEQYF	.	TRBV15	TRBJ2-7	TRBD2
TGTGCCAGCAAAACGGGCACTAGCGGGAGGGGGGAGCAGTACTTC	CASKTGTSGRGEQYF	many	TRBV6-5	TRBJ2-7	TRBD2
TGTGCCAGCAGTTTACAGGACATTCAGTACTTC	CASSLQDIQYF	many	TRBV12-3/TRBV12-4	TRBJ2-4	.
TGTGCCAGCAGTTTTAGGGCGGTGAACAATGAGCAGTTCTTC	CASSFRAVNNEQFF	.	TRBV28	TRBJ2-1	.
TGTGCCAGCAGCCTGGGACTAGCTGCCTACAATGAGCAGTTCTTC	CASSLGLAAYNEQFF	few	TRBV7-2	TRBJ2-1	TRBD2
TGCAGCGGGACAGGGGGCCAAGAGACCCAGTACTTC	CSGTGGQETQYF	few	TRBV29-1	TRBJ2-5	TRBD1
TGCAGTGCTCGGACGCGCTTACCTCTCAATGAGCAGTTCTTC	CSARTRLPLNEQFF	.	TRBV20-1	TRBJ2-1	.
TGTGCCTGGAGTTTTGGGACAGGAGACTACGAGCAGTACTTC	CAWSFGTGDYEQYF	.	TRBV30	TRBJ2-7	TRBD1
TGTGCCAGCAGTAAAGACAGGAGACAAGAGACCCAGTACTTC	CASSKDRRQETQYF	many	TRBV6-5	TRBJ2-5	.
TGTGCCAGCTCAGGCAGGGAAGGTGTGAACACTGAAGCTTTCTTT	CASSGREGVNTEAFF	.	TRBV18	TRBJ1-1	.
TGTGCCAGCAGTAGATTCGGACAGAAGGTATTTGATGAGCAGTTCTTC	CASSRFGQKVFDEQFF	.	TRBV3-1	TRBJ2-1	.
TGTGCCAGCAGCCCGCGGGACGCTGGGACCCAGTACTTC	CASSPRDAGTQYF	few	TRBV11-2	TRBJ2-5	.
TGCAGCGTTGAAGATAAGGAGGCAGACTTCTATGGCTACACCTTC	CSVEDKEADFYGYTF	many	TRBV29-1	TRBJ1-2	.
TGCAGTGCTCCAGAGCCGGGAGGGTCGGTCACCGGGGAGCTGTTTTTT	CSAPEPGGSVTGELFF	.	TRBV20-1	TRBJ2-2	TRBD2
TGCAGCGTGCTAATACGGAGCTCTGGGGCCAACGTCCTGACTTTC	CSVLIRSSGANVLTF	many	TRBV29-1	TRBJ2-6	.
TGTGCCAGCAGTTTTTCGCTCGACGGCAATCAGCCCCAGCATTTT	CASSFSLDGNQPQHF	few	TRBV12-3/TRBV12-4	TRBJ1-5	.
TGCAGCGCCGAGGACAGGGCGATTAATGGCTACACCTTC	CSAEDRAINGYTF	few	TRBV20-1	TRBJ1-2	TRBD1
TGTGCCAGCAGCAGCGCGGGCGCAAATATTCTCGAGCAGTACTTC	CASSSAGANILEQYF	.	TRBV7-9	TRBJ2-7	.
TGTGCCAGCAGCTTAATTGGAGGGGAGACCCAGTACTTC	CASSLIGGETQYF	.	TRBV7-6	TRBJ2-5	.
TGTGCCAGCAGTTTAGGGCTAGTTTCAGATACGCAGTATTTT	CASSLGLVSDTQYF	few	TRBV12-3/TRBV12-4	TRBJ2-3	.
TGTGCCAGCATCGGCACAGATACGCAGTATTTT	CASIGTDTQYF	medium-sized	TRBV28	TRBJ2-3	.
TGTGCCAGCAGCTTCAAACTAGCGAGAGAGACCCAGTACTTC	CASSFKLARETQYF	many	TRBV5-4	TRBJ2-5	TRBD2
TGTGCCAGCATTGGAGGAGGGTACGAGCAGTACTTC	CASIGGGYEQYF	.	TRBV28	TRBJ2-7	.
TGTGCCAGCAGCTTGTTTGATAGTCGAGACACCGGGGAGCTGTTTTTT	CASSLFDSRDTGELFF	few	TRBV5-6	TRBJ2-2	.
TGCAGTGCTAGAGCCGGGACAGGCTCCTACGAGCAGTACTTC	CSARAGTGSYEQYF	many	TRBV20-1	TRBJ2-7	TRBD1
TGTGCCAGCAAAGGCTCAGTATATGGGGCCGAGCAGTACTTC	CASKGSVYGAEQYF	.	TRBV2	TRBJ2-7	.
TGTGCCAGCAGCGCAACCAGTGGGACAGGGGTCAATCAGCCCCAGCATTTT	CASSATSGTGVNQPQHF	few	TRBV7-7	TRBJ1-5	TRBD1
TGCGCCAGCCGAGCGGAGGGGGACACCGGGGAGCTGTTTTTT	CASRAEGDTGELFF	many	TRBV4-3	TRBJ2-2	.
TGTGCCAGCAGCCCAACGGCTTCGCTCGGGACCCAGTACTTC	CASSPTASLGTQYF	once	TRBV7-2	TRBJ2-5	.
TGCGCCAGCAGCTTGGTTAGCGGGAGTAGCTACGAGCAGTACTTC	CASSLVSGSSYEQYF	few	TRBV5-1	TRBJ2-7	TRBD2
TGCAGCGGGCGCGGTCTAGCGGGAGGTTCAGATACGCAGTATTTT	CSGRGLAGGSDTQYF	.	TRBV29-1	TRBJ2-3	TRBD2
TGCAGTGCTAGAGGACTAGCGGGAGAGAGTGAGACCCAGTACTTC	CSARGLAGESETQYF	.	TRBV20-1	TRBJ2-5	TRBD2
TGCAGTGCTAGTGACTGGTCTAGCGGGAGTAATGAGCAGTTCTTC	CSASDWSSGSNEQFF	.	TRBV20-1	TRBJ2-1	TRBD2
TGCGCCAGCAGCCCAACCTCAGGGGGCCGGGGCTACACCTTC	CASSPTSGGRGYTF	few	TRBV5-1	TRBJ1-2	TRBD1
TGTGCCAGTAGTACACGACTAGCGAGCTACAATGAGCAGTTCTTC	CASSTRLASYNEQFF	.	TRBV19	TRBJ2-1	TRBD2
TGTGCCAGCAGCTTAGGTTCCCTAGCGGGAGGAGGAGATACGCAGTATTTT	CASSLGSLAGGGDTQYF	few	TRBV7-2	TRBJ2-3	TRBD2
TGCAGTGCTTTTCAGGGAGCGGGCGAGCAGTACTTC	CSAFQGAGEQYF	.	TRBV20-1	TRBJ2-7	.
TGCAGCGTTCTCAAAAGCGCCGGGACAGGGGAGGAGACCCAGTACTTC	CSVLKSAGTGEETQYF	few	TRBV29-1	TRBJ2-5	TRBD1
TGCGCCAGCAGCCAAGAAACCGGGCTCGCTGGGGCCAACGTCCTGACTTTC	CASSQETGLAGANVLTF	few	TRBV4-1	TRBJ2-6	.
TGTGCCAGCAGCTTGCAAGGGTACATGAACACTGAAGCTTTCTTT	CASSLQGYMNTEAFF	few	TRBV7-8	TRBJ1-1	.
TGCAGCGCTGGGGGTATAGGAAATGAGCAGTTCTTC	CSAGGIGNEQFF	.	TRBV29-1	TRBJ2-1	.
TGTGCCAGCAGTGACAGGATTGAAGCTTTCTTT	CASSDRIEAFF	few	TRBV28	TRBJ1-1	.
TGTGCCACCAGCGGGCTACTAGCGGGAATAGAGACCCAGTACTTC	CATSGLLAGIETQYF	.	TRBV15	TRBJ2-5	TRBD2
TGTGCCAGCAGTTACGAGGTTAATGAAAAACTGTTTTTT	CASSYEVNEKLFF	many	TRBV6-6	TRBJ1-4	.